Each of the 16 T cell receptor beta chains below was sequenced from the same sample in a study of regulatory T cells in long-lasting Graves disease. Construction of the TCR beta libraries employed iRepertoire HTBI primers in conjunction with Arm-PCR of CDR3 regions. From the multiplex PCR reads, TCRdb called clonotypes with MiXCR, one entry per CDR3 protein. The sample comprises 200,000 to 250,000 distinct CDR3 sequences, about 18% of which are singletons, and approximately 20% rests with the top ten. The time point: newly diagnosed GD, antithyroid drugs for less than 3 months. RNA from PBMCs was the source of the TCR library. Sequencing used peripheral blood mononuclear cells (PBMCs), obtained at new diagnosis, from a patient treated with antithyroid drugs. The receptors originated from a female donor with Graves disease.

This clonotype showed up just once. A clone one base away is much larger, so this may be a read error. The chain carries TRBV7-2 and TRBJ2-1; 13 bases match TRBD2. The CDR3 runs 15 residues. The V segment lost 3 bases and the J segment 10 bases; nucleotides outside the gene matches: 6. Germline CDR1 is SGHTA and CDR2 is FQGNSA. The CDR3 nucleotides read TGTGCCAGCAGCTTCGGGACTAGCGGGAAAAACGAGCAGTTCTTC. Protein: CASSFGTSGKNEQFF.

At least ten counts were recorded for this clonotype. The CDR3 coding sequence is TGTGCCAGCAGTGAAGGGGGGACAGCCTTTTACGAGCAGTACTTC. Its translation: CASSEGGTAFYEQYF. V gene TRBV6-1 combines with J gene TRBJ2-7; 7 bases are a match to TRBD1. The trim removed 1 base at V and 4 bases at J, leaving 7 bases unmatched. The length of the CDR3 is 15 residues. Germline V gives CDR1 MNHNS, CDR2 SASEGT.

This clonotype was counted a single time. One junction end disagrees with the germline gene, perhaps due to a read error. CDR3 in amino acids: CASGLGTGSYEQYF. The DNA of the CDR3 is TGTGCCAGCGGCTTAGGGACAGGCTCCTACGAGCAGTACTTC. The chain uses TRBV7-2 and TRBJ2-7; 8 bases match TRBD1. The CDR3 is 14 amino acids. CDR1 is SGHTA, CDR2 FQGNSA, per germline.

This clonotype was seen ten or more times. The rearrangement uses TRBV4-3 and TRBJ2-7; D is unclear. Trimming shortened V by 0 bases and J by 7 bases, and 4 bases separated the two germline ends. Germline V lookup: CDR1 LGHNA, CDR2 YSLEER. This CDR3 has 11 amino acids. The CDR3 region has the DNA TGCGCCAGCAGCCAAGATGGAGAGCAGTACTTC. This encodes CASSQDGEQYF.

Only a few counts were recorded for this clonotype. The CDR3 coding sequence is TGCAGTGCTAGAGATTCTCTAGCGGAGGTCTACAATGAGCAGTTCTTC. Translating gives CSARDSLAEVYNEQFF. V and J are TRBV20-1 and TRBJ2-1; TRBD2 agrees at 7 bases. Germline V gene data show CDR1 as DFQATT and CDR2 as SNEGSKA (reference sequence). J lost 3 bases, V lost 0 bases, and 8 bases had no gene match. The length of the CDR3 is 16 residues.

The table lists this clonotype with a few counts. This likely came from a read error, as a far larger clone is one base away. The chain is built from TRBV11-3 and TRBJ2-3; possibly TRBD1 or TRBD2 for D (7 bases each). CDR1 SGHNT and CDR2 YENEEA come from the germline V gene. Trimming shortened V by 10 bases and J by 2 bases, and 22 bases separated the two germline ends. The CDR3 is 16 amino acids. CDR3 residues: CANRGGLAEITDTQYF. CDR3 sequence (DNA): TGTGCCAACAGGGGCGGGCTAGCGGAGATCACAGATACGCAGTATTTT. Based on the CDR3 plus reference TRBV11-3 and TRBJ2-3, the full variable domain is EAGVVQSPRYKIIEKKQPVAFWCNPISGHNTLYWYLQNLGQGPELLIRYENEEAVDDSQLPKDRFSAERLKGVDSTLKIQPAELGDSAVYLCANRGGLAEITDTQYFGPGTRLTVL.

The table lists this clonotype with many counts. CDR3 amino acids: CASSVDYRQGDEQYF. DNA of the CDR3: TGTGCCAGCAGCGTAGATTATCGGCAAGGAGACGAGCAGTACTTC. The chain couples TRBV9 to TRBJ2-7; no reliable D call. CDR1 SGDLS and CDR2 YYNGEE come from the germline V gene. This CDR3 is 15 amino acids long. The ends were cut back, 0 bases at V and 5 bases at J, with 15 bases in the middle.

This chain links TRBV24-1 with TRBJ2-7; D gene uncertain. Trimming took off 2 bases at V and 6 bases at J, with 7 bases between the two ends. This CDR3 spans 12 amino acids. Germline values: CDR1 KGHDR, CDR2 SFDVKD. DNA of the CDR3: TGTGCCACCAGTGATTCGGGCGGCGAGCAGTACTTC. It yields the protein CATSDSGGEQYF.

In its sample, this clonotype was seen many times. The V gene is TRBV6-5, the J gene TRBJ1-6; maybe TRBD1 (5 bases). The CDR3 runs to 16 residues. Trimming cost V 2 bases and J 7 bases, with 15 bases left between them. Germline CDR1 MNHEY, CDR2 SVGAGI. The CDR3 sequence: CASSYGGARRNSPLHF. CDR3 coding DNA: TGTGCCAGCAGTTACGGCGGGGCCAGGAGGAATTCACCCCTCCACTTT.

In this sample, this clonotype turned up a few times. The chain joins TRBV24-1 to TRBJ2-2, with D unresolved. Trimming took 6 bases from V and 3 from J, leaving 10 bases between them. The length of the CDR3 is 14 residues. Germline CDR1 reads KGHDR; CDR2 reads SFDVKD. DNA of the CDR3: TGTGCCACCAGTCTAGGTGGGGACACCGGGGAGCTGTTTTTT. Translating gives CATSLGGDTGELFF.

The genes are TRBV7-3 and TRBJ2-3; 13 bases are a match to TRBD2. Germline CDR1 SGHTA, CDR2 FQGTGA. Trimming took 1 base from V and 8 from J; bases not matched to a gene: 12. The CDR3 consists of 18 residues. CDR3 nucleotides: TGTGCCAGCAGCTTAAACCCCGGGACTAGCGGGAACGCGGGTACGCAGTATTTT. This sequence encodes CASSLNPGTSGNAGTQYF.

At least ten counts were recorded for this clonotype. The chain links TRBV24-1 to TRBJ2-7, with D tentatively TRBD1 (5 bases). This CDR3 spans 13 amino acids. Trimming took off 3 bases at V and 4 bases at J, with 9 bases between the two ends. Per the germline V gene, CDR1 is KGHDR and CDR2 is SFDVKD. The CDR3 DNA sequence: TGTGCCACCAGTGATGGGGCGGAGTACGAGCAGTACTTC. Protein sequence: CATSDGAEYEQYF.

The table lists this clonotype with many counts. The chain joins TRBV11-2 to TRBJ1-1; 7 bases agree with TRBD1. Trimming cost V 5 bases and J 5 bases; bases outside gene matches: 8. The CDR3 is 14 amino acids. Germline CDR1 SGHAT, CDR2 FQNNGV. CDR3 in DNA: TGTGCCAGCAGCCAGGGGGTTTTAGGGACTGAAGCTTTCTTT. This sequence encodes CASSQGVLGTEAFF.

CDR3 in amino acids: CASSGTGGGETQYF. CDR3 DNA: TGTGCCAGCAGTGGGACAGGGGGCGGAGAGACCCAGTACTTC. The V gene is TRBV2, the J gene TRBJ2-5, with TRBD1 identical over 11 bases. CDR1 is SNHLY, CDR2 FYNNEI, per germline. The CDR3 is 14 residues long. After removal of 4 bases from V and 4 bases from J, the junction contained 2 bases not matched to a gene.

The chain uses TRBV14 and TRBJ2-6; D unresolved. Per germline, CDR1 SGHDN and CDR2 FVKESK. The V end lost 4 bases, the J end lost 0 bases, and 4 bases lay between the germline ends. The CDR3 runs 14 residues. This CDR3 reads CASSRSSGANVLTF. CDR3 bases: TGTGCCAGCAGCCGGAGCTCTGGGGCCAACGTCCTGACTTTC.

This clonotype showed up many times. This chain joins TRBV7-2 and TRBJ2-2; D may match TRBD1 or TRBD2 (5 bases each). V dropped 0 bases and J dropped 6 bases, with 14 bases sitting between them. The CDR3 sequence is 16 residues long. The germline gives CDR1 SGHTA, CDR2 FQGNSA. In DNA, the CDR3 is TGTGCCAGCAGCTTAGCTCCGGGGCCTGCGTCCGGGGAGCTGTTTTTT. This sequence encodes CASSLAPGPASGELFF.